The 7 T cell receptor beta chains listed next were all sequenced from one sample in a study of shared clonotypes between healthy human individuals. The method was immunoSEQ multiplex PCR; TCRdb's version includes in-frame clones alone and lacks a portion of them. The table includes 2 million to 2.5 million clones, approximately 96% detected once. The specimen was naive CD4+ T cells sorted from blood. Documented subset: CD45RA+ positively selected. These receptors were collected from a man aged 18-30 years in good health.

The chain combines TRBV19 with TRBJ1-2; D possibly corresponds to TRBD1 (5 bases). The CDR3 is 14 residues long. In germline, CDR1 is LNHDA, CDR2 SQIVND (reference sequence). Trimming stripped 5 bases from V and 7 bases from J, with 17 bases between. The chain's CDR3 is CASSSLTGTAGYTF. The CDR3 region has the DNA TGTGCCAGTAGTTCGCTGACCGGGACCGCTGGCTACACCTTC.

On this clone itself: Since a much larger clone is just one base distant, this may be a read error. The genes are TRBV14 and TRBJ2-7; D uncertain. Germline V gene lookup returns CDR1 SGHDN and CDR2 FVKESK. The V end was cut by 6 bases, the J end by 0 bases, with 3 bases between. CDR3 size: 11 residues. The CDR3 DNA reads TGTGCCAGCAGTGCCTCCTACGAGCAGTACTTC. Translating gives CASSASYEQYF.

This clone was observed a single time. Other DNA sequences of this sample code for an identical CDR3. The chain employs TRBV5-1 and TRBJ2-1; 9 positions agree with TRBD1. CDR1 SGHRS and CDR2 YFSETQ come from the germline V gene. This CDR3 region has 15 residues. V was pared by 0 bases and J by 6 bases, with 4 bases of the junction left unmatched. The CDR3 loop reads CASSLEGQGVNEQFF. CDR3 DNA: TGCGCCAGCAGCTTGGAGGGACAGGGAGTCAATGAGCAGTTCTTC.

The chain links TRBV19 to TRBJ2-3; 9 bases match TRBD2. CDR3 length: 17 amino acids. CDR1 and CDR2 (germline): LNHDA, SQIVND (reference sequence). Unmatched junction bases numbered 9, after V lost 4 bases and J lost 1 base. In DNA form, the CDR3 reads TGTGCCAGTAGTAGCGTTGGTAGCGGGAGTGGCACAGATACGCAGTATTTT. This gives the protein CASSSVGSGSGTDTQYF.

The chain is built from TRBV29-1 and TRBJ1-2; TRBD1 might be the D (5 bases). This CDR3 has 13 amino acids. The V gene lost 7 bases and the J gene lost 4 bases, with 16 bases spanning the gap. The germline CDR1 and CDR2 sequences are SQVTM and ANQGSEA. The CDR3 loop is CSAGPNTGYGYTF. In DNA form, the CDR3 reads TGCAGCGCGGGACCCAACACTGGCTATGGCTACACCTTC.

The table lists this clone with a count of one. At the DNA level, this CDR3 is encoded by other sequences in the same sample as well. The chain couples TRBV5-1 to TRBJ1-4; 11 bases agree with TRBD1. The CDR3 contains 15 residues. The V gene end was trimmed by 0 bases and the J gene end by 7 bases; junction bases not matched to a gene: 2. In germline, CDR1 is SGHRS, CDR2 YFSETQ. The CDR3 here is CASSLAGTGGEKLFF. CDR3 DNA sequence: TGCGCCAGCAGCTTGGCCGGGACAGGGGGTGAAAAACTGTTTTTT.

The chain carries TRBV7-2 and TRBJ2-7, with a tentative D call TRBD1 (5 bases). Germline CDR1 reads SGHTA; CDR2 reads FQGNSA. The CDR3 length is 14 residues. V lost 1 base and J lost 3, with 10 bases in between. The DNA for the CDR3 is TGTGCCAGCAGCTTAGGCGCAGGGAACTACGAGCAGTACTTC. This codes for CASSLGAGNYEQYF.